This TCR beta chain originates from a study of metastatic and nonmetastatic thyroid tumors. Turning to the study itself: It was across blood and tumor or nodule tissue from malignant and benign thyroid patients that repertoires were compared. General study points: Significantly greater TCR beta diversity was reportedly found in malignant thyroid tumors than in benign nodules (in blood and tumor).

All patients reached thyroid surgery having received no treatment beforehand. Germline CDR1 LGHNA, CDR2 YNFKEQ. The junction had 5 bases not matched to a gene; V was cut back by 0 bases and J by 3 bases. The CDR3 sequence is 15 residues long. Methods used by the authors: Between-group CDR3 differences, defined by clinicopathological status, yielded a distant-metastasis classifier for papillary thyroid cancer. TCRdb re-processed the PCR reads through MiXCR. TCRdb, not the authors, supplied the V and J calls. The sample yields around 45,000 clones, about 4.2% seen once. A word on this clone: Its matching antigen is unknown.

The chain has TRBV4-2 and TRBJ2-7; 7 bases align to TRBD2. Sequenced sample: blood. The source is a female donor with papillary thyroid cancer or a benign thyroid nodule (not recorded which). Some clones in this sample may be carry-over from other donors' samples. The CDR3 sequence is CASSQEAASGYEQYF. The CDR3, as DNA: TGTGCCAGCAGCCAAGAGGCGGCTAGCGGCTACGAGCAGTACTTC.